The 21 T cell receptor beta chains reported below all come from one sample, sequenced in a study of cytomegalovirus exposure and HLA in healthy donors. Produced via immunoSEQ multiplex PCR; TCRdb's table is partial and in-frame only. Among some 170,000 clones listed, around nine tenths were seen once. Input material: PBMCs. The receptors stem from a man younger than 35 in good health and CMV-seropositive.

The V call is TRBV15, the J call TRBJ2-7; D might be TRBD1 (5 bases). The CDR3 consists of 14 residues. Trimming took off 2 bases at V and 2 bases at J, with 10 bases between the two ends. The germline V gene encodes CDR1 LNHNV and CDR2 YYDKDF (reference sequence). The CDR3: CATSRRQTPYEQYF. CDR3 in DNA: TGTGCCACCAGCAGACGACAGACACCCTACGAGCAGTACTTC.

The rearrangement links TRBV19 to TRBJ2-3; D unclear. Trimming cost V 7 bases and J 5 bases, with 7 bases left between them. The CDR3 has 11 residues. Germline assignment: CDR1 LNHDA and CDR2 SQIVND (reference sequence). This chain's CDR3 is CASISGDTQYF. The CDR3 nucleotides read TGTGCCAGTATTAGTGGAGATACGCAGTATTTT.

The chain has TRBV5-1 and TRBJ2-1; 13 positions match TRBD2. This CDR3 comprises 17 residues. Losses at the gene ends were 0 bases for V and 9 bases for J; bases not matched to a gene: 9. Germline V gene data show CDR1 as SGHRS and CDR2 as YFSETQ. The CDR3 nucleotides read TGCGCCAGCAGCTTGGGACTAGCGGGAGGTTTCGGGCCTGAGCAGTTCTTC. This translates into CASSLGLAGGFGPEQFF.

For the CDR3, the DNA is TGTGCCAGCAGAATTAACAGGGGCACTGAAGCTTTCTTT. This codes for CASRINRGTEAFF. This chain joins TRBV5-6 and TRBJ1-1, with 7 bases identical to TRBD1. Trimming at V came to 5 bases and at J to 4 bases, leaving 5 bases not matched to a gene. Germline values: CDR1 SGHDT, CDR2 YYEEEE. The CDR3 has 13 residues.

The chain combines TRBV10-3 with TRBJ1-5; D uncertain. Looked up from germline, CDR1 is ENHRY and CDR2 is SYGVKD. Deletions cut 4 bases from V and 4 bases from J, with 8 bases between. The CDR3 covers 13 residues. The CDR3 DNA is TGTGCCATCAGTGGGCTCCGAAATCAGCCCCAGCATTTT. This encodes CAISGLRNQPQHF.

The chain is built from TRBV7-9 and TRBJ2-3, with 8 positions matching TRBD2. This CDR3 region has 16 residues. Germline loops: CDR1 SEHNR, CDR2 FQNEAQ (reference sequence). Trimming removed 1 base from V and 1 base from J; junction bases left unmatched: 4. CDR3 nucleotides: TGTGCCAGCAGCTTAGTCGGGGGGGACGGCACAGATACGCAGTATTTT. This translates into CASSLVGGDGTDTQYF.

This clone was counted only a few times. The chain carries TRBV5-1 and TRBJ1-2; D is undetermined. Trimming took off 1 base at V and 8 bases at J, with 9 bases between the two ends. Germline V lookup: CDR1 SGHRS, CDR2 YFSETQ. The CDR3 consists of 12 residues. The CDR3 sequence is CASSLTAEGYTF. CDR3 in DNA: TGCGCCAGCAGCTTGACGGCGGAGGGCTACACCTTC.

The chain joins TRBV7-4 to TRBJ1-5; D not certain. V lost 5 bases and J lost 3, with 8 bases in between. The CDR3 length is 13 residues. CDR1 and CDR2 (germline): SGHVT, SQSDAQ. CDR3 sequence reads: CASSRLTNQPQHF. DNA for the CDR3: TGTGCCAGCAGCCGACTGACCAATCAGCCCCAGCATTTT.

The J gene is TRBJ2-1, the V gene TRBV4-1; 12 nucleotides agree with TRBD1. Germline CDR1 and CDR2: MGHRA and YSYEKL. V shed 3 bases and J 6 bases; nucleotides not matched to a gene: 3. This CDR3 has 15 amino acids. The CDR3 DNA reads as TGCGCCAGCAGCCAGGGACAGGGGGCCTCCAATGAGCAGTTCTTC. Translation: CASSQGQGASNEQFF.

The chain has TRBV27 and TRBJ2-7; 9 positions agree with TRBD1. Germline loops: CDR1 MNHEY, CDR2 SMNVEV (reference sequence). CDR3 length: 13 residues. The J segment lost 7 bases and the V segment lost 8 bases, leaving 9 bases of the junction unmatched. CDR3 sequence: CASRRDRDGEQYF. DNA for the CDR3: TGTGCCAGCCGTCGGGACAGGGATGGAGAGCAGTACTTC.

The V gene is TRBV29-1, the J gene TRBJ2-1, with D unresolved. V lost 2 bases, J lost 0 bases, and 8 bases lay in between. CDR3 length: 14 residues. Germline V gene data show CDR1 as SQVTM and CDR2 as ANQGSEA. CDR3 in DNA: TGCAGCGTTGAACTAGGAAGCTCCTACAATGAGCAGTTCTTC. Residues: CSVELGSSYNEQFF.

The rearrangement links TRBV30 to TRBJ1-5; 7 nucleotides align to TRBD1. Germline assignment: CDR1 GTSNPN and CDR2 SVGIG (reference sequence). J lost 5 bases, V lost 5 bases, and 6 bases had no gene match. This CDR3 contains 13 residues. The CDR3, as DNA: TGTGCCTGGTCAGGGGGGAACGATCAGCCCCAGCATTTT. It translates to CAWSGGNDQPQHF.

The rearrangement links TRBV4-3 to TRBJ2-2; TRBD2 might be the D (6 bases). Germline V gene data show CDR1 as LGHNA and CDR2 as YSLEER. With 3 bases removed from V and 2 bases from J, the gap between germline ends came to 13 bases. The CDR3 contains 16 residues. The CDR3: CASSQDGTANTGELFF. The CDR3 coding sequence is TGCGCCAGCAGCCAGGACGGGACTGCAAACACCGGGGAGCTGTTTTTT.

The V gene is TRBV5-1, the J gene TRBJ2-3, with 7 bases that match TRBD2. Per germline, CDR1 SGHRS and CDR2 YFSETQ. This CDR3 comprises 15 residues. The trim removed 5 bases at V and 6 bases at J, leaving 12 bases unmatched. The CDR3 region has the DNA TGCGCCAGCAGTCCAATCAGCGGGACGAGGGATACGCAGTATTTT. It codes for CASSPISGTRDTQYF. The full variable domain, completed using reference TRBV5-1 and TRBJ2-3, is KAGVTQTPRYLIKTRGQQVTLSCSPISGHRSVSWYQQTPGQGLQFLFEYFSETQRNKGNFPGRFSGRQFSNSRSEMNVSTLELGDSALYLCASSPISGTRDTQYFGPGTRLTVL.

The rearrangement uses TRBV4-1 and TRBJ2-2; D may be TRBD1 (6 bases). The CDR3 runs 16 residues. Per germline, CDR1 MGHRA and CDR2 YSYEKL. V gave up 3 bases and J gave up 7 bases, with 18 bases separating them. This CDR3 reads CASSHLLGAFRGELFF. The CDR3 DNA follows: TGCGCCAGCAGCCACCTTCTGGGGGCCTTTCGCGGGGAGCTGTTTTTT.

This clone was seen once. As DNA, the CDR3 is TGCGCCAGCAGCTTGGGCGACTCAACGGAGGAGACCCAGTACTTC. Its protein is CASSLGDSTEETQYF. The V gene is TRBV5-1, the J gene TRBJ2-5; D uncertain. The CDR3 sequence is 15 residues long. The V end was cut by 0 bases, the J end by 5 bases, with 14 bases between. Germline assignment: CDR1 SGHRS and CDR2 YFSETQ. Combining the CDR3 with reference TRBV5-1 and TRBJ2-5 gives the whole variable domain KAGVTQTPRYLIKTRGQQVTLSCSPISGHRSVSWYQQTPGQGLQFLFEYFSETQRNKGNFPGRFSGRQFSNSRSEMNVSTLELGDSALYLCASSLGDSTEETQYFGPGTRLLVL.

V and J are TRBV5-1 and TRBJ2-7; D is unclear. V was shortened by 2 bases and J by 0 bases, with 9 bases between the two germline ends. CDR1 is SGHRS, CDR2 YFSETQ, per germline. The CDR3 is 14 residues long. The CDR3 sequence is CASSFTLSSYEQYF. The CDR3 nucleotides read TGCGCCAGCAGCTTCACTTTGAGCTCCTACGAGCAGTACTTC.

This clone has just one count. The J gene is TRBJ1-5, the V gene TRBV6-5; TRBD1 matches 9 bases. This CDR3 spans 15 amino acids. Germline loops: CDR1 MNHEY, CDR2 SVGAGI. J gave up 3 bases and V 6 bases, and 6 bases lay outside the gene matches. CDR3 sequence reads: CASRPTGGPNQPQHF. The CDR3 DNA is TGTGCCAGCAGACCAACAGGGGGCCCCAATCAGCCCCAGCATTTT.

The chain combines TRBV11-2 with TRBJ2-3, with 8 bases aligning to TRBD1. This CDR3 is built from 14 residues. Germline loops: CDR1 SGHAT, CDR2 FQNNGV. V shed 6 bases and J 9 bases; nucleotides not matched to a gene: 11. In DNA, the CDR3 is TGTGCCAGCAGAGACGACAGGGGAGCACGAACGCAGTATTTT. This codes for CASRDDRGARTQYF.

V is TRBV28 and J is TRBJ1-2; tentative D call: TRBD1 (6 bases). The CDR3 contains 13 residues. Germline assignment: CDR1 MDHEN and CDR2 SYDVKM. V was trimmed by 3 bases and J by 4 bases, leaving 9 bases between them. The CDR3 loop is CASSFSGAYGYTF. The CDR3 bases are TGTGCCAGCAGTTTTTCAGGGGCCTATGGCTACACCTTC.

The gene calls are TRBV15 and TRBJ2-7; D possibly corresponds to TRBD1 (6 bases). This CDR3 is 13 amino acids long. Deletions cut 3 bases from V and 4 bases from J, with 10 bases between. Per the germline V gene, CDR1 is LNHNV and CDR2 is YYDKDF (reference sequence). The CDR3 DNA follows: TGTGCCACCAGCAGTCAACAGGGTTACGAGCAGTACTTC. This sequence encodes CATSSQQGYEQYF.